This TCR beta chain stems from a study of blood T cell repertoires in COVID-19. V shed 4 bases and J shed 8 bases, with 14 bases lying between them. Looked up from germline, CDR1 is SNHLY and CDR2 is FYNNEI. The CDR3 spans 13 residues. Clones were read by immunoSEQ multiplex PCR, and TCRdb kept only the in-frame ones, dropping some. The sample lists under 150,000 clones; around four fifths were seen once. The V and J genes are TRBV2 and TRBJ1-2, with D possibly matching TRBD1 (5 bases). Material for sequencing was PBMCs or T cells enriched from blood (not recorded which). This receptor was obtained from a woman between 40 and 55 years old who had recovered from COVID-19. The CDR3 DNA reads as TGTGCCAGCAGTGTATTGCAGGGCCGGGGCTACACCTTC. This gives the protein CASSVLQGRGYTF.